This T cell receptor (beta chain) was retrieved from a study of T cells in Graves' hyperthyroidism and ophthalmopathy. Trimming removed 4 bases from V and 0 bases from J, with 10 bases in between. Germline V gene sequence: CDR1 SQVTM, CDR2 ANQGSEA. This CDR3 has 13 residues. A few counts support this clonotype. What it binds is not known. Study-wide points: Most thyroid-expanded clonotypes above 0.001 were also found in blood.

Uncontrolled infection, other autoimmune disease, pregnancy or lactation led to exclusion. Diagnoses were established using clinical symptoms, serum thyroxine and TRAb, thyroid ultrasound and orbital computed tomography. TCR beta CDR3 regions were amplified from RNA. The HTBI primer set was used in a first-round RT-PCR of the TCR CDR3. TCRdb itself ran the multiplex PCR reads through MiXCR, one entry per CDR3 protein. This sample carries about 570,000 distinct CDR3 sequences, under 60% of them seen once, and the ten largest clones take over 15%. The chain links TRBV29-1 to TRBJ2-7; D might be TRBD1 (6 bases). Sequenced sample: peripheral blood or thyroid tissue (not recorded which). The clonotype was recovered from an adult woman with Graves' disease, either hyperthyroidism or ophthalmopathy (not recorded which). In DNA, the CDR3 is TGCAGCGTTGTGACAGGTAACTCCTACGAGCAGTACTTC. It is translated as CSVVTGNSYEQYF.